The rows below give T cell receptor beta chains drawn from one sample of a study of T-cell reconstitution after alpha-beta-depleted transplantation in children. Each CDR3 protein gets one entry after TCRdb re-called the PCR reads with MiXCR. The sample includes around 440,000 distinct CDR3 sequences, roughly a tenth seen only once; the top ten take about 2%. The sample in question was PBMCs, obtained before TCRalphabeta/CD19-depleted stem cell transplant. These receptors came from a child aged 2 to 10 with inherited bone marrow failure, due to receive a stem cell transplant. CDR3s include the opening cysteine and the closing phenylalanine or tryptophan.

cdr3_length | j_call | v_call | cdr3_aa
13 | TRBJ2-5 | TRBV29-1 | CSVGVGRGETQYF
15 | TRBJ2-3 | TRBV12-3/TRBV12-4 | CASGRLAVGPDTQYF
16 | TRBJ2-2 | TRBV7-9 | CASSSGAGENTGELFF
13 | TRBJ2-1 | TRBV5-1 | CASSRDGRDEQFF
16 | TRBJ2-6 | TRBV19 | CASTWTSTSGANVLTF
10 | TRBJ2-3 | TRBV20-1 | CSAHDNTQYF
16 | TRBJ1-4 | TRBV4-3 | CASSRKRTGPGEKLFF
16 | TRBJ2-5 | TRBV4-2 | CASSPEVAGEEETQYF
17 | TRBJ2-7 | TRBV7-2 | CASSQSISGRPRDEQYF
9 | TRBJ2-7 | TRBV5-1 | CASRYEQYF
13 | TRBJ2-5 | TRBV7-9 | CASSLGYGETQYF
16 | TRBJ2-3 | TRBV7-2 | CASSMGLAPSTDTQYF
15 | TRBJ2-7 | TRBV7-9 | CASSLIVGRAYEQYF
17 | TRBJ2-6 | TRBV7-9 | CASSLSRGSPGANVLTF
13 | TRBJ2-3 | TRBV5-6 | CASSSDSTDTQYF
15 | TRBJ1-5 | TRBV12-3/TRBV12-4 | CASSSGSHVVRPQHF
11 | TRBJ2-3 | TRBV10-1 | CASRPGQTQYF